This TCR beta chain was identified during a study of CD8 T cells in ankylosing spondylitis. The V end lost 0 bases, the J end lost 3 bases, and 4 bases lay between the germline ends. The CDR3 contains 12 residues. In germline, CDR1 is SGDLS, CDR2 YYNGEE. TCRdb called the 5' RACE reads again in MiXCR, with one record for every CDR3 protein. The repertoire includes about 25,000 distinct CDR3 sequences, just over 2.5% of them detected once, and roughly 7.7% sits in the top ten. This clonotype was seen repeatedly, ten times or more. This chain links TRBV9 with TRBJ2-7; D ambiguous. The receptor was derived from a female donor with ankylosing spondylitis or in good health (not recorded which). The sequencing input was blood, either unsorted or a sorted T cell fraction (not recorded which). The CDR3 here is CASSVGNYEQYF. As DNA, the CDR3 is TGTGCCAGCAGCGTAGGAAACTACGAGCAGTACTTC.